These 5 T cell receptor beta chains came from one sample sequenced in a study of cytomegalovirus exposure and HLA in healthy donors (dated by TCRdb to between 2016 and 2019). The receptor library was made with the immunoSEQ multiplex PCR assay. For the multiplex PCR, a mixture combining 60 forward primers for TCR Vbeta segments and 13 reverse primers for TCR Jbeta segments was used. This is the immuneACCESS table as TCRdb keeps it, with only in-frame sequences that have V and J called. A part of the clones is gone; compared with another copy, unresolved V genes explain less than half, and the rest is unexplained. This sample's listing comprises about 67,000 clones. The ten most abundant clones make up over 4% of the sample. Sample: PBMCs. The receptors here all came from a woman in her thirties or forties in good health and CMV-seropositive.

This chain links TRBV11-2 with TRBJ2-7; D not resolved. This CDR3 has 14 residues. In germline, CDR1 is SGHAT, CDR2 FQNNGV. V lost 4 bases and J 3 bases, leaving 13 bases between the germline ends. The CDR3 DNA is TGTGCCAGCAGCTCACAAGCAGGTTTCTACGAGCAGTACTTC. Translation: CASSSQAGFYEQYF.

A remark on this clone: The junction and the germline gene differ at one end; a read error may be behind it. CDR3 sequence reads: CASSLGSAF. The CDR3 bases are TGTGCCAGCAGCTTGGGTTCAGCGTTC. The V call is TRBV5-6, the J call TRBJ1-2, with D hard to call. Germline values: CDR1 SGHDT, CDR2 YYEEEE. The CDR3 totals 9 residues.

The chain is built from TRBV2 and TRBJ2-1; D not certain. V was cut by 7 bases and J by 11 bases, with 9 bases left in between. The CDR3 has 10 residues. Germline V gene lookup returns CDR1 SNHLY and CDR2 FYNNEI. The CDR3 nucleotides are TGTGCCAGCATGGGCCAACAGCAGTTCTTC. It codes for CASMGQQQFF.

This chain joins TRBV28 and TRBJ1-2; weak D call: TRBD1 (6 bases). Germline CDR1 is MDHEN and CDR2 is SYDVKM. Between the trimmed V and J ends, which lost 3 bases and 3 bases, there was a span of 14 bases. The CDR3 runs to 15 residues. The CDR3 DNA reads TGTGCCAGCAGTTTGGGGGGAGGGGGGTACTATGGCTACACCTTC. Its translation: CASSLGGGGYYGYTF.

This chain links TRBV7-9 with TRBJ1-3, with 7 bases aligning to TRBD1. Per germline, CDR1 SEHNR and CDR2 FQNEAQ (reference sequence). Trimming removed 3 bases from V and 4 bases from J; junction bases left unmatched: 12. This CDR3 is 17 amino acids long. CDR3 residues: CASSLFRDSILGNTIYF. The CDR3 DNA sequence: TGTGCCAGCAGCTTGTTCCGGGACAGTATCCTAGGAAACACCATATATTTT.